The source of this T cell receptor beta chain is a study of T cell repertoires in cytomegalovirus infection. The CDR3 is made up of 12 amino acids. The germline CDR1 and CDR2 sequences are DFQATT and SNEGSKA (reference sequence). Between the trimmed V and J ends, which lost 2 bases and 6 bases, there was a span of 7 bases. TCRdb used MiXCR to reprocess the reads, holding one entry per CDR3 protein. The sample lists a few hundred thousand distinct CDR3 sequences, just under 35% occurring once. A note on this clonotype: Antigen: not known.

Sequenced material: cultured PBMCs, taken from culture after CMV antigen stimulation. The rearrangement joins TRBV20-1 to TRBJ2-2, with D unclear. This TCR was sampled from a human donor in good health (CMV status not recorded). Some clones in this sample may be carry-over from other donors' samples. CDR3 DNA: TGCAGTGCTAGATCGATCCCCGGGGAGCTGTTTTTT. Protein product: CSARSIPGELFF.